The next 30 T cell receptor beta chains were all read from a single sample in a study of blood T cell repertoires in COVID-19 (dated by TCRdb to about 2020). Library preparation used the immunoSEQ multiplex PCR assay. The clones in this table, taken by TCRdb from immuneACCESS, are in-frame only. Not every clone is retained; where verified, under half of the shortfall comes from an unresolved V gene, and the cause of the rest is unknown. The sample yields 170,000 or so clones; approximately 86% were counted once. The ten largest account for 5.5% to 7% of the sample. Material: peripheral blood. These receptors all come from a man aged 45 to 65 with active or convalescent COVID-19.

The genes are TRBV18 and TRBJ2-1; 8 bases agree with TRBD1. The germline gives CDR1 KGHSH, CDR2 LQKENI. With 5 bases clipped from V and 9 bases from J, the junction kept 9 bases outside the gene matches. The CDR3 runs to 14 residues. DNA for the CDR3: TGTGCCAGCTCATACGGACAGGGTCTTGGTGAGCAGTTCTTC. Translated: CASSYGQGLGEQFF.

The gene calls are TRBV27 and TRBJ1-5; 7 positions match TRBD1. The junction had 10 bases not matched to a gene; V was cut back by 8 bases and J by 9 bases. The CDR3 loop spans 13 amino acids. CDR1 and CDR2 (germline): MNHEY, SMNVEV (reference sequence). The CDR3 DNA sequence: TGTGCCAGCGGAATAGGGGGCCTCGGGCCCCAGCATTTT. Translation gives CASGIGGLGPQHF.

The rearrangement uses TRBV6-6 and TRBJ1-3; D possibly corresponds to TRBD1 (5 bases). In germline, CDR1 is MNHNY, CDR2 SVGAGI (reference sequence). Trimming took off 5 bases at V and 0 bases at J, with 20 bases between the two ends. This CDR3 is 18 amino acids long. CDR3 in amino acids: CASSQSPQLQASGNTIYF. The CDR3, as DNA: TGTGCCAGCAGTCAATCGCCCCAGTTACAGGCCTCTGGAAACACCATATATTTT.

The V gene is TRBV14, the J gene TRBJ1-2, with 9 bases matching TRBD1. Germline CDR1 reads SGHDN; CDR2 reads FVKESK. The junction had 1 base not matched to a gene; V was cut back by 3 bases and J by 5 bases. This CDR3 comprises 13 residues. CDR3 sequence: CASSQGQGYGYTF. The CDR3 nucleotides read TGTGCCAGCAGCCAGGGACAGGGTTATGGCTACACCTTC.

CDR3 loop: CASLGEGRNEQFF. CDR3 in DNA: TGTGCCAGTCTGGGGGAGGGCCGGAATGAGCAGTTCTTC. V gene TRBV12-3 or TRBV12-4 combines with J gene TRBJ2-1; 7 bases are a match to TRBD2. The CDR3 has 13 amino acids. Trimming cost V 9 bases and J 7 bases; bases outside gene matches: 9.

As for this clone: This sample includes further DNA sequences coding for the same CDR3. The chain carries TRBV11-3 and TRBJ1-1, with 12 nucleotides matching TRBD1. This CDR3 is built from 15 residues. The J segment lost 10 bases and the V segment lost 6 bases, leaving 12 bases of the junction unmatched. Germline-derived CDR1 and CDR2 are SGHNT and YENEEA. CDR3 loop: CASRLTLGTGGRAFF. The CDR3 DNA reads TGTGCCAGCAGGCTTACACTTGGGACAGGGGGCAGAGCTTTCTTT.

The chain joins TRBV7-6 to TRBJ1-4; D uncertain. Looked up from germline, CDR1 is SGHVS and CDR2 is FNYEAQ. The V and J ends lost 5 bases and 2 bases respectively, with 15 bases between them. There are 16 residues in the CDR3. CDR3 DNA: TGTGCCAGCAGCCCACAGCGGGTGGGCACTAATGAAAAACTGTTTTTT. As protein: CASSPQRVGTNEKLFF.

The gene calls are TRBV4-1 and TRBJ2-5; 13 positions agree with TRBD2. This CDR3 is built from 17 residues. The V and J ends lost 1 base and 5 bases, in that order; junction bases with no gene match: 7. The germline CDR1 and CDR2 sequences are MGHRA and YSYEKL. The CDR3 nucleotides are TGCGCCAGCAGCCAAGCGGCGACTAGCGGGAGGAAGGAGACCCAGTACTTC. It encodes CASSQAATSGRKETQYF.

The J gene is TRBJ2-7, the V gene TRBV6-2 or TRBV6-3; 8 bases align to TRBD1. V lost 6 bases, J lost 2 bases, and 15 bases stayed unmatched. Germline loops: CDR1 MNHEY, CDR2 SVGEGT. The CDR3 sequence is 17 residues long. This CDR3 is CASSPKNRDRIPYEQYF. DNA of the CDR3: TGTGCCAGCAGCCCTAAAAACCGGGACAGGATCCCCTACGAGCAGTACTTC.

CDR3 residues: CASSIESRGEKLFF. Written as DNA, the CDR3 is TGTGCCAGTAGTATAGAAAGTCGGGGTGAAAAACTGTTTTTT. The V and J genes are TRBV19 and TRBJ1-4, with unresolved D. This CDR3 has 14 residues. Germline V CDR1 and CDR2: LNHDA, SQIVND (reference sequence). Trimming pared 0 bases from V and 7 bases from J, leaving 9 bases between. The variable domain in full, completed from reference TRBV19 and TRBJ1-4, reads DGGITQSPKYLFRKEGQNVTLSCEQNLNHDAMYWYRQDPGQGLRLIYYSQIVNDFQKGDIAEGYSVSREKKESFPLTVTSAQKNPTAFYLCASSIESRGEKLFFGSGTQLSVL.

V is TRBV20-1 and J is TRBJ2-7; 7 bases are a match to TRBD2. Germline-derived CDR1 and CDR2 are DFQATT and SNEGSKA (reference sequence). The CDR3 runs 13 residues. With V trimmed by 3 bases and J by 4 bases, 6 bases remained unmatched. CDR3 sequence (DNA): TGCAGTGCTAGTGGCGGGGGTGTATACGAGCAGTACTTC. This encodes CSASGGGVYEQYF.

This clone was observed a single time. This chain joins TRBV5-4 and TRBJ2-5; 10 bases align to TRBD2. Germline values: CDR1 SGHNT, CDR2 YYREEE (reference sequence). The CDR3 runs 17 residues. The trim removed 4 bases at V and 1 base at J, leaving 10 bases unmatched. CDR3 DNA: TGTGCCAGCAGCCCCGGGGCTAGCGGGGGTGTCCAAGAGACCCAGTACTTC. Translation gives CASSPGASGGVQETQYF.

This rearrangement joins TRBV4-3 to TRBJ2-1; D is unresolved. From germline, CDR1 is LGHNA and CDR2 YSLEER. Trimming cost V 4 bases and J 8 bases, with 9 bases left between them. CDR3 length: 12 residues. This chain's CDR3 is CASSPTGDEQFF. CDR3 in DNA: TGCGCCAGCAGCCCCACTGGAGATGAGCAGTTCTTC.

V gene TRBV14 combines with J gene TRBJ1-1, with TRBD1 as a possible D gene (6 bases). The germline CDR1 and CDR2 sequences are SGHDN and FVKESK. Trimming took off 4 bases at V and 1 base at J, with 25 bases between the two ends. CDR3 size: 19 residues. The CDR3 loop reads CASSPRDGFVGQPNTEAFF. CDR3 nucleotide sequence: TGTGCCAGCAGCCCCCGAGATGGGTTCGTTGGACAGCCGAACACTGAAGCTTTCTTT.

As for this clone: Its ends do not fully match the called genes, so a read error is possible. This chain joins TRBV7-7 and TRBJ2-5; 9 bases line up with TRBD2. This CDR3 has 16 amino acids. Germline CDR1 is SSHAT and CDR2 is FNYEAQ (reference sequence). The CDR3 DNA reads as TGTGCTAGCAGCTTAGAGGTTAGCGGGAGAACGGAGACCCAGTACTTC. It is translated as CASSLEVSGRTETQYF.

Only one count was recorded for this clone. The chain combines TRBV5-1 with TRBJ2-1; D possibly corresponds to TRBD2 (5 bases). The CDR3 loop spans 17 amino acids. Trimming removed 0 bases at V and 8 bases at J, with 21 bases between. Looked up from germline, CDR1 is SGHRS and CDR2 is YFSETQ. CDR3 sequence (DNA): TGCGCCAGCAGCTTGGCTTTAGGAGCAACTAGGCGGGATGAGCAGTTCTTC. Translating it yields CASSLALGATRRDEQFF. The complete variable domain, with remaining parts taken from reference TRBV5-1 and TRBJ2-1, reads KAGVTQTPRYLIKTRGQQVTLSCSPISGHRSVSWYQQTPGQGLQFLFEYFSETQRNKGNFPGRFSGRQFSNSRSEMNVSTLELGDSALYLCASSLALGATRRDEQFFGPGTRLTVL.

CDR3 loop: CASSQGNRDGYTF. CDR3 sequence (DNA): TGCGCCAGCAGCCAGGGGAACAGGGATGGCTACACCTTC. The V gene is TRBV4-3, the J gene TRBJ1-2, with TRBD1 as a possible D gene (6 bases). Trimming removed 3 bases from V and 6 bases from J, with 11 bases in between. CDR3 size: 13 residues. The germline CDR1 and CDR2 sequences are LGHNA and YSLEER.

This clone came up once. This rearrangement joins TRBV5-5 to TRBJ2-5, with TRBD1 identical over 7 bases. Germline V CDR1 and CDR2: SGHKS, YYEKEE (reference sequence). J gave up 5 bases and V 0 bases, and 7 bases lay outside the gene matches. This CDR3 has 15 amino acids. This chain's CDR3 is CASSLDDRVPETQYF. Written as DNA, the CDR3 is TGTGCCAGCAGCTTGGACGACAGGGTCCCGGAGACCCAGTACTTC.

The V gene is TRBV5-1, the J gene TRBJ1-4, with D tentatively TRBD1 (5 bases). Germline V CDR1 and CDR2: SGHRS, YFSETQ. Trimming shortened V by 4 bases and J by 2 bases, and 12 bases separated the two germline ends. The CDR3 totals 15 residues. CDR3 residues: CASSPQGWTNEKLFF. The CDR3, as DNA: TGCGCCAGCAGCCCTCAGGGTTGGACTAATGAAAAACTGTTTTTT.

DNA of the CDR3: TGTGCCAGTAGTAGGCGGCCAACTAACTATGGCTACACCTTC. It is translated as CASSRRPTNYGYTF. The V gene is TRBV19, the J gene TRBJ1-2; D call uncertain. V was clipped by 4 bases and J by 0 bases, with 9 bases between them. Germline CDR1 is LNHDA and CDR2 is SQIVND (reference sequence). CDR3 length: 14 residues.

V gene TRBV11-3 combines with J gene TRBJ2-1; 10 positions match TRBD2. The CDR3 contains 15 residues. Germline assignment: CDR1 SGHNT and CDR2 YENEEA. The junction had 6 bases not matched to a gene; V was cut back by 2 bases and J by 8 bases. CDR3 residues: CASSLQSGGADEQFF. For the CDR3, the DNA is TGTGCCAGCAGCTTACAGAGCGGGGGGGCTGATGAGCAGTTCTTC.

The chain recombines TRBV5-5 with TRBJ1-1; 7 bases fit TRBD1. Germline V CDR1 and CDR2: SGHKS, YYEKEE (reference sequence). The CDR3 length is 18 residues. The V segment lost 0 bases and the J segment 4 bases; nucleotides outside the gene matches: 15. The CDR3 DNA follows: TGTGCCAGCAGCTTGGAGGCGTCGGACAGGCGGTCGGTCACTGAAGCTTTCTTT. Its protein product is CASSLEASDRRSVTEAFF. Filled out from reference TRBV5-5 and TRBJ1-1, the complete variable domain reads DAGVTQSPTHLIKTRGQQVTLRCSPISGHKSVSWYQQVLGQGPQFIFQYYEKEERGRGNFPDRFSARQFPNYSSELNVNALLLGDSALYLCASSLEASDRRSVTEAFFGQGTRLTVV.

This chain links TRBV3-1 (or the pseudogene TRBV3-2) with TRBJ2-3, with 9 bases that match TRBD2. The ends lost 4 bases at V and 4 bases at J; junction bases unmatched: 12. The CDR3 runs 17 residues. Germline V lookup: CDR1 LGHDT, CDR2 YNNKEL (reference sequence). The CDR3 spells CASSPNLAGNGADTQYF. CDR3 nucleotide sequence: TGTGCCAGCAGCCCAAACCTAGCGGGAAACGGGGCAGATACGCAGTATTTT.

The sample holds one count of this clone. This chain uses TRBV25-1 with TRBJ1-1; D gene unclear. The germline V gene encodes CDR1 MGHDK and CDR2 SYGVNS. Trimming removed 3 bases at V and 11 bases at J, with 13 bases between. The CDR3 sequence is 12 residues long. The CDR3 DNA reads TGTGCCAGCAGTGAGGGAGAACTCTTGGCTTTCTTT. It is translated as CASSEGELLAFF.

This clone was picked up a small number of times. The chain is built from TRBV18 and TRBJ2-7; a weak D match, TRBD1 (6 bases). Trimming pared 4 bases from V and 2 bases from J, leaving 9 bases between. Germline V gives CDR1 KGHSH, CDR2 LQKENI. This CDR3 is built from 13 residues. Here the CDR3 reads CASSQGETYEQYF. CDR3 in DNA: TGTGCCAGCTCACAGGGGGAAACCTACGAGCAGTACTTC.

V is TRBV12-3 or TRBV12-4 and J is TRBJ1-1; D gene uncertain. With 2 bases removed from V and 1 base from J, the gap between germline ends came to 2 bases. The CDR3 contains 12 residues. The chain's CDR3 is CASSLQNTEAFF. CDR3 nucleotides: TGTGCCAGCAGTTTACAGAACACTGAAGCTTTCTTT.

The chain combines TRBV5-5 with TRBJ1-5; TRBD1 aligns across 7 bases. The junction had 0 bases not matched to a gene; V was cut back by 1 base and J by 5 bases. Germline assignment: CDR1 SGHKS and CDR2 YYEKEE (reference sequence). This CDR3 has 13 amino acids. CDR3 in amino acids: CASSLTGDQPQHF. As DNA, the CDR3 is TGTGCCAGCAGCTTGACAGGGGATCAGCCCCAGCATTTT.

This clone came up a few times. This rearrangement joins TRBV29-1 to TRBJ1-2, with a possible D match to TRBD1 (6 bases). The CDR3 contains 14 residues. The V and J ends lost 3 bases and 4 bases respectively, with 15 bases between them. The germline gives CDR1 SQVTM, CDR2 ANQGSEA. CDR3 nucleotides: TGCAGCGTTGAGCAAACAGGGTCGGCCTATGGCTACACCTTC. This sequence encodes CSVEQTGSAYGYTF.

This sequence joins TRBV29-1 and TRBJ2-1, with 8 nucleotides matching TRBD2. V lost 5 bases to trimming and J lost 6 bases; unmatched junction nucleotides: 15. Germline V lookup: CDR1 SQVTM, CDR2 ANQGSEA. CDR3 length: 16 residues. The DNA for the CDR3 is TGCAGCGTTTCCGGGACTAGTAATCCCCCCTCCAATGAGCAGTTCTTC. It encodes CSVSGTSNPPSNEQFF.

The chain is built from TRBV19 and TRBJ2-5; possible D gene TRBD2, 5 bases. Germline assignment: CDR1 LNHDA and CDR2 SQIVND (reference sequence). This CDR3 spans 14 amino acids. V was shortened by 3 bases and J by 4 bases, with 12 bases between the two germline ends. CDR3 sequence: CASSMSGSAETQYF. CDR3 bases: TGTGCCAGTAGTATGTCGGGGAGTGCAGAGACCCAGTACTTC.